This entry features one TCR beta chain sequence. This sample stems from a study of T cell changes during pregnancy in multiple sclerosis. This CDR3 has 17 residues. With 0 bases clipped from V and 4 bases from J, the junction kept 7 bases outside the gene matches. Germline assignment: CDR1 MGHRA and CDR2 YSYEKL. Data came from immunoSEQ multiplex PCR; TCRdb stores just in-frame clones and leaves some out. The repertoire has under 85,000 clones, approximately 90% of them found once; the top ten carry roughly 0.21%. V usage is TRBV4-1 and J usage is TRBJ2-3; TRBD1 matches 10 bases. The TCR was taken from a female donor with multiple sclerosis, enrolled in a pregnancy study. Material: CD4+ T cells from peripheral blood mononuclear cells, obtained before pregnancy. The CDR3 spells CASSQDRGQGTADTQYF. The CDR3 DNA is TGCGCCAGCAGCCAAGATCGGGGACAGGGGACTGCAGATACGCAGTATTTT.